The 19 T cell receptor beta chains in this list originate from one sample, sequenced in a study of immune evolution from preneoplasia to lung adenocarcinoma. Profiled with immunoSEQ multiplex PCR; TCRdb holds only in-frame clones, not every one. The sample contains 15,000 to 20,000 clones, 75% to 90% of which appear only once. Sequences were obtained from FFPE invasive lung adenocarcinoma tissue. All receptors come from a person aged 70 to 85 with invasive lung adenocarcinoma.

This rearrangement joins TRBV20-1 to TRBJ2-3; D is unresolved. V shed 5 bases and J shed 7 bases, with 10 bases lying between them. Germline assignment: CDR1 DFQATT and CDR2 SNEGSKA (reference sequence). The CDR3 has 11 amino acids. CDR3 loop: CSAVRRNTQYF. For the CDR3, the DNA is TGCAGTGCTGTTCGTAGAAATACGCAGTATTTT.

The genes are TRBV18 and TRBJ2-1; D call uncertain. The CDR3 is made up of 16 amino acids. The V end was cut by 6 bases, the J end by 6 bases, with 21 bases between. From germline, CDR1 is KGHSH and CDR2 LQKENI. CDR3 in DNA: TGTGCCAGCTCGCTCCAGCAAGTGTCAACTGTCAATGAGCAGTTCTTC. As protein: CASSLQQVSTVNEQFF.

This rearrangement joins TRBV10-3 to TRBJ1-1, with D unresolved. Germline V gives CDR1 ENHRY, CDR2 SYGVKD. The ends were cut back, 5 bases at V and 2 bases at J, with 9 bases in the middle. This CDR3 region has 13 residues. The CDR3 loop is CAISPRTNTEAFF. The CDR3 DNA follows: TGTGCCATCAGTCCTAGGACTAACACTGAAGCTTTCTTT.

The chain combines TRBV28 with TRBJ1-5; tentatively, D is TRBD1 (5 bases). This CDR3 is built from 16 residues. The germline CDR1 and CDR2 sequences are MDHEN and SYDVKM. The V gene lost 5 bases and the J gene lost 1 base, with 15 bases spanning the gap. CDR3 residues: CASSAAGMVSNQPQHF. CDR3 bases: TGTGCCAGCAGTGCGGCAGGGATGGTCAGCAATCAGCCCCAGCATTTT.

The chain is built from TRBV5-1 and TRBJ1-1, with 9 bases identical to TRBD1. Looked up from germline, CDR1 is SGHRS and CDR2 is YFSETQ. V lost 4 bases, J lost 1 base, and 5 bases stayed unmatched. The CDR3 is 15 residues long. In nucleotides, the CDR3 is TGCGCCAGCAGCCCAGGACAGGGGACGAACACTGAAGCTTTCTTT. It codes for CASSPGQGTNTEAFF.

The chain combines TRBV25-1 with TRBJ1-2; D may be TRBD1 (6 bases). The CDR3 extends over 14 amino acids. V lost 6 bases and J lost 5, with 16 bases in between. The germline V gene has CDR1 MGHDK and CDR2 SYGVNS. The CDR3 coding sequence is TGTGCCAGCAGCAAACAGGGTACGGGGTATGGCTACACCTTC. Amino acids: CASSKQGTGYGYTF.

The CDR3 sequence: CASSQVGGPQHF. DNA for the CDR3: TGTGCCAGCAGCCAGGTGGGGGGACCCCAGCATTTT. The chain links TRBV7-6 to TRBJ1-5, with D possibly TRBD1 on 5 matching bases. This CDR3 spans 12 amino acids. Trimming took 5 bases from V and 10 from J, leaving 12 bases between them. The germline V gene has CDR1 SGHVS and CDR2 FNYEAQ.

As to this clone: Germline is not matched at one junction end, which may reflect a read error. V usage is TRBV29-1 and J usage is TRBJ1-2, with D possibly being TRBD1 (6 bases). Germline V gives CDR1 SQVTM, CDR2 ANQGSEA. The CDR3 spans 12 residues. The chain's CDR3 is CSVVGRGHGYIF. CDR3 sequence (DNA): TGCAGCGTTGTGGGCAGGGGACATGGCTACATCTTC. The complete variable domain, with remaining parts taken from reference TRBV29-1 and TRBJ1-2, reads SAVISQKPSRDICQRGTSLTIQCQVDSQVTMMFWYRQQPGQSLTLIATANQGSEATYESGFVIDKFPISRPNLTFSTLTVSNMSPEDSSIYLCSVVGRGHGYIFGSGTRLTVV.

This chain joins TRBV9 and TRBJ1-1, with a possible D match to TRBD1 (5 bases). V gave up 0 bases and J gave up 1 base, with 13 bases separating them. CDR3 length equals 16 residues. CDR1 is SGDLS and CDR2 is YYNGEE in the germline V gene. Here the CDR3 DNA reads TGTGCCAGCAGCGTAGCAGGGACGGCAACGAACACTGAAGCTTTCTTT. Residues: CASSVAGTATNTEAFF.

The CDR3 loop reads CASSVWGLEGDTQYF. As DNA, the CDR3 is TGTGCCAGCAGCGTCTGGGGACTAGAAGGGGATACGCAGTATTTT. The J gene is TRBJ2-3, the V gene TRBV9; 8 bases are a match to TRBD2. Trimming took 2 bases from V and 6 from J; bases not matched to a gene: 8. CDR1 and CDR2 (germline): SGDLS, YYNGEE. This CDR3 region has 15 residues.

This sequence joins TRBV18 and TRBJ2-7, with no clear D. From germline, CDR1 is KGHSH and CDR2 LQKENI. The CDR3 consists of 13 residues. V gave up 6 bases and J gave up 5 bases, with 14 bases separating them. The CDR3 is CASSLVVADEQYF. CDR3 nucleotides: TGTGCCAGCTCGCTTGTGGTGGCGGACGAGCAGTACTTC.

The rearrangement links TRBV6-6 to TRBJ1-1; tentative D call: TRBD1 (5 bases). Trimming took 8 bases from V and 0 from J, leaving 10 bases between them. Germline V gives CDR1 MNHNY, CDR2 SVGAGI (reference sequence). This CDR3 contains 13 residues. CDR3 nucleotide sequence: TGTGCCAGCCGGACACTCCTGAACACTGAAGCTTTCTTT. Amino acid sequence: CASRTLLNTEAFF.

The chain joins TRBV7-9 to TRBJ1-4, with 9 bases aligning to TRBD1. Germline values: CDR1 SEHNR, CDR2 FQNEAQ (reference sequence). This CDR3 contains 17 residues. J lost 4 bases, V lost 5 bases, and 11 bases had no gene match. DNA of the CDR3: TGTGCCAGCAGCACACCGGGACAGGGACTTAGTAATGAAAAACTGTTTTTT. Its translation: CASSTPGQGLSNEKLFF. Full variable domain (outside the CDR3, taken from reference TRBV7-9 and TRBJ1-4): DTGVSQNPRHKITKRGQNVTFRCDPISEHNRLYWYRQTLGQGPEFLTYFQNEAQLEKSRLLSDRFSAERPKGSFSTLEIQRTEQGDSAMYLCASSTPGQGLSNEKLFFGSGTQLSVL.

The gene calls are TRBV19 and TRBJ2-7; 11 bases fit TRBD2. With V trimmed by 7 bases and J by 1 base, 6 bases remained unmatched. The CDR3 is 15 amino acids. Germline CDR1 is LNHDA and CDR2 is SQIVND (reference sequence). CDR3 amino acids: CASKYRTSGSYEQYF. Here the CDR3 DNA reads TGTGCCAGTAAGTATAGGACTAGCGGGTCCTACGAGCAGTACTTC.

This clone was detected only once. The J gene is TRBJ2-2, the V gene TRBV18; no clear D gene. Trimming left V 3 bases short and J 2 bases short, with 1 base between. This CDR3 region has 12 residues. The germline V gene has CDR1 KGHSH and CDR2 LQKENI. This CDR3 is CASSPNTGELFF. Here the CDR3 DNA reads TGTGCCAGCTCACCCAACACCGGGGAGCTGTTTTTT.

This sequence joins TRBV18 and TRBJ2-5; 8 nucleotides line up with TRBD1. Germline V gene data show CDR1 as KGHSH and CDR2 as LQKENI. V shed 2 bases and J 4 bases; nucleotides not matched to a gene: 6. CDR3 length: 15 residues. DNA of the CDR3: TGTGCCAGCTCACCAGGACAGGGTTTACGAGAGACCCAGTACTTC. This gives the protein CASSPGQGLRETQYF.

The chain is built from TRBV27 and TRBJ2-7; the match to TRBD1 covers 7 bases. V was pared by 3 bases and J by 4 bases, with 3 bases of the junction left unmatched. The germline gives CDR1 MNHEY, CDR2 SMNVEV (reference sequence). The length of the CDR3 is 13 residues. Here the CDR3 DNA reads TGTGCCAGCAGTTTCGGCAGGGGGTACGAGCAGTACTTC. It codes for CASSFGRGYEQYF.

The chain has TRBV2 and TRBJ2-5; 13 bases agree with TRBD2. V shed 3 bases and J 2 bases; nucleotides not matched to a gene: 3. This CDR3 contains 16 residues. The germline CDR1 and CDR2 sequences are SNHLY and FYNNEI. The DNA for the CDR3 is TGTGCCAGCAGTGATGGGACTAGCGGGGATCAAGAGACCCAGTACTTC. This codes for CASSDGTSGDQETQYF.

J is TRBJ1-2 and V is TRBV28; TRBD1 matches at 8 bases. Per germline, CDR1 MDHEN and CDR2 SYDVKM. The CDR3 consists of 15 residues. Trimming removed 6 bases from V and 8 bases from J; junction bases left unmatched: 14. The CDR3 DNA reads TGTGCCAGCAGCCTACTACCGGGACAGGTCGGCGGCTACACCTTC. It yields the protein CASSLLPGQVGGYTF.